Included here is one T cell receptor beta chain sequence, with context. This sample was included in a study of monozygotic twins with inflammatory bowel disease. Investigators made cDNA in eight separate reactions per sample. A template switching step added UMIs, each with a 6-nucleotide sample barcode. One entry per CDR3 protein, without DNA, is what TCRdb gives after re-calling the 5' RACE reads. The repertoire table contains about 420,000 distinct CDR3 sequences. Germline assignment: CDR1 SGHRS and CDR2 YFSETQ. The CDR3 is 14 residues long. The sequence derives from a human donor with ulcerative colitis or Crohn's disease, or a healthy co-twin of an affected twin (not recorded which). The sequenced material came from blood. V and J are TRBV5-1 and TRBJ2-7; TCRdb's D call, TRBD1, is unchecked because there is no DNA. The CDR3 region is CASSLGGSFYEQYF. The variable domain in full, with the rest retrieved from reference TRBV5-1 and TRBJ2-7, is KAGVTQTPRYLIKTRGQQVTLSCSPISGHRSVSWYQQTPGQGLQFLFEYFSETQRNKGNFPGRFSGRQFSNSRSEMNVSTLELGDSALYLCASSLGGSFYEQYFGPGTRLTVT.